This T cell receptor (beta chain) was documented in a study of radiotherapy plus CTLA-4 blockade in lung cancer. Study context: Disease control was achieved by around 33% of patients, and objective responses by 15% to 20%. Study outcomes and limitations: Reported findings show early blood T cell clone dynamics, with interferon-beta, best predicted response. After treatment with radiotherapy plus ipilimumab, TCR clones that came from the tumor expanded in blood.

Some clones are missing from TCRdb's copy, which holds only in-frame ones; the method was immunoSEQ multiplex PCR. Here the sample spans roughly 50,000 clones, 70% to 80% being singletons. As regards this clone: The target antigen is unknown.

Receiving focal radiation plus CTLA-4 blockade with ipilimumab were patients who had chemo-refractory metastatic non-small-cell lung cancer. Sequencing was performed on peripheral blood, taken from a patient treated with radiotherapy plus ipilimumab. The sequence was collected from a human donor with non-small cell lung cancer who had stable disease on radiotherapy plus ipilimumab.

CDR3 protein: CASSWGGQGSNQPQHF. In DNA form, the CDR3 reads TGTGCCAGCAGCTGGGGGGGACAGGGAAGCAATCAGCCCCAGCATTTT. This chain connects TRBV5-6 to TRBJ1-5, with 9 bases matching TRBD1. Germline V lookup: CDR1 SGHDT, CDR2 YYEEEE. Germline trimming cut 3 bases from V and 1 base from J; bases unmatched to any gene: 5. There are 16 residues in the CDR3. The full variable domain, with the rest looked up from reference TRBV5-6 and TRBJ1-5, is DAGVTQSPTHLIKTRGQQVTLRCSPKSGHDTVSWYQQALGQGPQFIFQYYEEEERQRGNFPDRFSGHQFPNYSSELNVNALLLGDSALYLCASSWGGQGSNQPQHFGDGTRLSIL.